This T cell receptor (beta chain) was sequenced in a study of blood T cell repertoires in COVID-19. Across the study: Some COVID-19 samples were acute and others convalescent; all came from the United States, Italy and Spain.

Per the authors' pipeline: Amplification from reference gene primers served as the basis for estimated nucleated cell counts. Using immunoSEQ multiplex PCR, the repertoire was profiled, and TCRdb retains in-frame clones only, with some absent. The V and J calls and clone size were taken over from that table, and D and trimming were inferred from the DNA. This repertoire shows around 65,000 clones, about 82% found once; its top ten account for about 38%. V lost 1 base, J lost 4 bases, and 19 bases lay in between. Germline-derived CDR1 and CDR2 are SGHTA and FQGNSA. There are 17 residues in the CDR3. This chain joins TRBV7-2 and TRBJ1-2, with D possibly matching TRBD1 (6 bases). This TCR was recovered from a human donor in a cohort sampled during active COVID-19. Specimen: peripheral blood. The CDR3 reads CASSLEGGMDRSYGYTF. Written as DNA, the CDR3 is TGTGCCAGCAGCTTAGAAGGAGGAATGGACAGATCCTATGGCTACACCTTC.